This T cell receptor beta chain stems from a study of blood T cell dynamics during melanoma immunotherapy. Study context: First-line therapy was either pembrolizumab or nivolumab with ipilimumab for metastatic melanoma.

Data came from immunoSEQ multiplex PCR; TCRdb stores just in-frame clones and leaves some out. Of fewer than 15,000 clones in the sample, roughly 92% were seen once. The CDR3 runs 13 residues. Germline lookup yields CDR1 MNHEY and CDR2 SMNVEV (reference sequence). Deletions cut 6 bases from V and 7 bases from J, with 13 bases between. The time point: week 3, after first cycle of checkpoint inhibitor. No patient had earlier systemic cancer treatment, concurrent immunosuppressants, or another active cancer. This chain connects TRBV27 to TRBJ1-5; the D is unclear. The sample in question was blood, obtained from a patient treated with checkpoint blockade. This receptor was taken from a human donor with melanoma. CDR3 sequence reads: CASREGLYQPQHF. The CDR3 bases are TGTGCCAGCAGGGAAGGGTTATACCAGCCCCAGCATTTT.